Described below is a single T cell receptor (beta chain) sequence and its context. This sample was taken from a study of control samples from healthy donors and cancer patients. Profiled with immunoSEQ multiplex PCR; TCRdb holds only in-frame clones, not every one. The sample has 120,000 or so clones; more than 75% are singletons. The V gene lost 3 bases and the J gene lost 6 bases, with 8 bases spanning the gap. CDR3 length: 11 residues. Germline-derived CDR1 and CDR2 are GTSNPN and SVGIG (reference sequence). V gene TRBV30 combines with J gene TRBJ2-5, with no clear D. The sequencing sample was made of blood. This sequence was found in a man aged 35 to 55 in good health. CDR3 in amino acids: CAWRPFQTQYF. The CDR3 DNA follows: TGTGCCTGGAGACCCTTCCAGACCCAGTACTTC. The full variable domain, its missing parts supplied by reference TRBV30 and TRBJ2-5, is SQTIHQWPATLVQPVGSPLSLECTVEGTSNPNLYWYRQAAGRGLQLLFYSVGIGQISSEVPQNLSASRPQDRQFILSSKKLLLSDSGFYLCAWRPFQTQYFGPGTRLLVL.